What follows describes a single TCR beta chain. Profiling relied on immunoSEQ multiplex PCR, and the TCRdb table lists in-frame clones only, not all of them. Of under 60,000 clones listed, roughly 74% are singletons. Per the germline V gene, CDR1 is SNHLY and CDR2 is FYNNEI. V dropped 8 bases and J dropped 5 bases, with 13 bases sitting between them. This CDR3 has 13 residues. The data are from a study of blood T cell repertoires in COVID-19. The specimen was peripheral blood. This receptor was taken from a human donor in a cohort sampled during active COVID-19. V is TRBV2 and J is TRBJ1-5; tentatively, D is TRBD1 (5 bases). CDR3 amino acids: CASCRGVDQPQHF. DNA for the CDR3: TGTGCCAGCTGTAGGGGTGTTGATCAGCCCCAGCATTTT.